This TCR beta chain was captured by sequencing in a study of shared clonotypes between healthy human individuals. Study information: Every donor yielded three CD4 naive, three CD4 memory, two CD8 naive and one CD8 memory plate. Whole-study findings and limits: Researchers sampled blood only, noting tissue repertoires likely differ.

Naivety among CD8 cells was defined by CD45RO negativity and positive CCR7 selection, thereby excluding terminally differentiated effector memory CD45RA+ cells. Healthy and HIV-negative, the adult donors had no recent acute infections or vaccinations. A single count supports this clone. Its matching antigen is unknown. The method was immunoSEQ multiplex PCR; TCRdb's version includes in-frame clones alone and lacks a portion of them. The sample contains hundreds of thousands of clones, approximately 96% of which appear only once. The TCR was taken from a woman in her 30s in good health. Input material: naive CD8+ T cells sorted from blood.

CDR3 sequence reads: CASSYLSSTDTQYF. The CDR3 bases are TGTGCCAGCAGTTATCTTAGCAGCACAGATACGCAGTATTTT. The rearrangement uses TRBV6-5 and TRBJ2-3; D is unresolved. This CDR3 has 14 residues. V was clipped by 3 bases and J by 0 bases, with 7 bases between them. Looked up from germline, CDR1 is MNHEY and CDR2 is SVGAGI.